The 5 T cell receptor beta chains in this list originate from one sample, sequenced in a study of siplizumab effects on memory and regulatory T cells. Only in-frame clones appear in the TCRdb table, and some are missing; sequencing was by immunoSEQ multiplex PCR. This table has about 40,000 clones, around 89% appearing once. The sample comprised naive CD4+ T cells sorted from blood. These receptors all stem from a human donor in good health.

The chain employs TRBV9 and TRBJ2-7; the match to TRBD2 covers 10 bases. There are 15 residues in the CDR3. Germline CDR1 reads SGDLS; CDR2 reads YYNGEE. V was clipped by 3 bases and J by 0 bases; unmatched bases: 3. CDR3 in amino acids: CASSGTSGLSYEQYF. The CDR3 coding sequence is TGTGCCAGCAGCGGGACTAGCGGACTCTCCTACGAGCAGTACTTC.

This rearrangement joins TRBV9 to TRBJ2-5; possibly TRBD1 or TRBD2 for D (6 bases each). V was trimmed by 3 bases and J by 4 bases, leaving 16 bases between them. The CDR3 is made up of 15 amino acids. Germline V gene sequence: CDR1 SGDLS, CDR2 YYNGEE. The DNA for the CDR3 is TGTGCCAGCAGCGAAAGGACTAAGGGGGGAGAGACCCAGTACTTC. Translated, it gives CASSERTKGGETQYF.

This clone was seen a few times. V gene TRBV7-9 combines with J gene TRBJ1-1; D is undetermined. Trimming removed 1 base at V and 8 bases at J, with 11 bases between. CDR1 is SEHNR, CDR2 FQNEAQ, per germline (reference sequence). This CDR3 is built from 13 residues. In nucleotides, the CDR3 is TGTGCCAGCAGCTTAGTTTCTAAAACCGAAGCTTTCTTT. Protein sequence: CASSLVSKTEAFF.

The chain has TRBV7-9 and TRBJ1-6, with D unclear. The length of the CDR3 is 18 residues. The germline gives CDR1 SEHNR, CDR2 FQNEAQ (reference sequence). V shed 3 bases and J shed 7 bases, with 22 bases lying between them. The CDR3 is CASSFVRNLGVRNSPLHF. CDR3 in DNA: TGTGCCAGCAGCTTCGTTCGAAACTTGGGAGTTCGGAATTCACCCCTCCACTTT.

V gene TRBV6-1 combines with J gene TRBJ2-7, with TRBD1 matching 8 bases. V gave up 4 bases and J gave up 2 bases; unmatched junction bases: 7. There are 15 residues in the CDR3. CDR1 is MNHNS and CDR2 is SASEGT in the germline V gene. The CDR3 DNA is TGTGCCAGCAGTGTAGCCAGGGGGCCACCCTACGAGCAGTACTTC. It yields the protein CASSVARGPPYEQYF.